A selection of T cell receptor beta chains follows, all from one sample in a study of T cells in Graves' hyperthyroidism and ophthalmopathy. MiXCR, run by TCRdb on the multiplex PCR reads, gives a single entry per CDR3 protein. The sample includes nearly 600,000 distinct CDR3 sequences, more than 11% of them seen just once. Source material: blood. These receptor sequences come from a woman aged 25 to 39 with Graves' hyperthyroidism that later progressed to Graves' ophthalmopathy. Each CDR3 is given with its conserved first and last residue. The size entry is marked missing in some rows and otherwise reads once, few, many or a size class.

. | TRBJ2-2 | TRBV10-1 | CASSESHSPRELFF
. | TRBJ2-3 | TRBV7-8 | CASSLRLVLDTQYF
many | TRBJ2-1 | TRBV6-5 | CASSYSGIAGDEQFF
many | TRBJ1-1 | TRBV18 | CASSREGAMNTEAFF
many | TRBJ2-3 | TRBV3-1 | CASSPGALSTDTQYF
. | TRBJ2-7 | TRBV24-1 | CATSDTLTDHNEQYF
many | TRBJ2-3 | TRBV6-1 | CASSEFSGGGSDTQYF
many | TRBJ2-5 | TRBV30 | CAWSTGGETQYF
. | TRBJ2-1 | TRBV19 | CASSTGENNEQFF
many | TRBJ2-5 | TRBV11-2 | CASSLGFGAGGVETQYF